The 11 T cell receptor beta chains below were found in one sample sequenced in a study of cytomegalovirus exposure and HLA in healthy donors. The PCR made use of 60 Vbeta and 13 Jbeta primers. Profiled with immunoSEQ multiplex PCR; TCRdb holds only in-frame clones, not every one. The sample lists roughly 190,000 clones, more than 85% seen once, with roughly 1.9% in the top ten. The sample was PBMCs. All receptors come from a woman aged 18-35 years in good health and CMV-seronegative.

This clone was found once. The chain combines TRBV4-2 with TRBJ1-4, with unresolved D. Trimming cost V 0 bases and J 13 bases, with 15 bases left between them. The CDR3 extends over 14 amino acids. Germline values: CDR1 LGHNA, CDR2 YNFKEQ. The CDR3 loop reads CASSQDSAAGGLFF. The CDR3 DNA reads TGTGCCAGCAGCCAAGATAGTGCGGCGGGTGGACTGTTTTTT.

This clone was seen just once. In DNA form, the CDR3 reads TGTGCCAGCAGCCGTAGGAGACCGGGACTAGTGAAGACCGGGGAGCTGTTTTTT. As protein: CASSRRRPGLVKTGELFF. This chain joins TRBV7-6 and TRBJ2-2; TRBD2 matches 8 bases. CDR3 size: 18 residues. Germline CDR1 SGHVS, CDR2 FNYEAQ. After removal of 5 bases from V and 5 bases from J, the junction contained 16 bases not matched to a gene.

The chain combines TRBV7-2 with TRBJ2-6; 8 bases line up with TRBD2. V gave up 6 bases and J gave up 0 bases; unmatched junction bases: 10. CDR1 and CDR2 (germline): SGHTA, FQGNSA. This CDR3 spans 18 amino acids. DNA of the CDR3: TGTGCCAGCAGACCCGGGACTAGGGTTCCCTCTGGGGCCAACGTCCTGACTTTC. Translation gives CASRPGTRVPSGANVLTF.

With respect to this clone: One end of the junction fails to match germline, which may point to a read error. Additional DNA sequences in this sample encode the identical CDR3. This chain uses TRBV30 with TRBJ1-5; D gene ambiguous. There are 16 residues in the CDR3. Germline V gives CDR1 GTSNPN, CDR2 SVGIG (reference sequence). The CDR3 DNA is TGTGCCTGGAGTGTACGGGAGGCTTCCCGCAATCAGCCTCAGCATTTT. It yields the protein CAWSVREASRNQPQHF.

The chain has TRBV6-5 and TRBJ2-7; 8 bases agree with TRBD2. This CDR3 has 13 residues. J lost 4 bases, V lost 10 bases, and 9 bases had no gene match. The germline gives CDR1 MNHEY, CDR2 SVGAGI. The CDR3 is CATASGGLYEQYF. In DNA, the CDR3 is TGTGCCACTGCCAGCGGGGGCCTTTACGAGCAGTACTTC.

The V call is TRBV5-1, the J call TRBJ2-5; 9 bases align to TRBD2. The germline gives CDR1 SGHRS, CDR2 YFSETQ. The CDR3 consists of 17 residues. V gave up 3 bases and J gave up 1 base; unmatched junction bases: 10. CDR3 region: CASSSLAGKALQETQYF. DNA of the CDR3: TGCGCCAGCAGCTCGCTAGCGGGGAAAGCCCTCCAAGAGACCCAGTACTTC.

The chain is built from TRBV4-1 and TRBJ2-5; 15 bases are a match to TRBD2. From germline, CDR1 is MGHRA and CDR2 YSYEKL. The V gene end was trimmed by 4 bases and the J gene end by 3 bases; junction bases not matched to a gene: 3. The CDR3 is 16 residues long. CDR3 in DNA: TGCGCCAGCAGCCGGACTAGCGGGAGGGCCGAAGAGACCCAGTACTTC. Protein sequence: CASSRTSGRAEETQYF.

The V and J genes are TRBV7-2 and TRBJ2-3; 13 nucleotides line up with TRBD2. Germline V gene sequence: CDR1 SGHTA, CDR2 FQGNSA. The V gene end was trimmed by 5 bases and the J gene end by 5 bases; junction bases not matched to a gene: 7. This CDR3 spans 16 amino acids. The CDR3 DNA reads TGTGCCAGCAGCCCAAGACTAGCGGGAGGAGTAGATACGCAGTATTTT. This encodes CASSPRLAGGVDTQYF.

This clone was seen only a few times. The chain couples TRBV29-1 to TRBJ2-5, with D possibly TRBD2 on 7 matching bases. Per the germline V gene, CDR1 is SQVTM and CDR2 is ANQGSEA. V lost 7 bases and J lost 1, with 16 bases in between. This CDR3 region has 14 residues. The CDR3 is CSGRGRGFQETQYF. In DNA, the CDR3 is TGCAGCGGACGGGGGAGGGGGTTCCAAGAGACCCAGTACTTC.

J is TRBJ1-4 and V is TRBV7-2, with 10 bases matching TRBD1. The CDR3 is 14 amino acids. The germline gives CDR1 SGHTA, CDR2 FQGNSA. Unmatched junction bases numbered 0, after V lost 1 base and J lost 7 bases. CDR3 in amino acids: CASSLGQGAEKLFF. The CDR3 region has the DNA TGTGCCAGCAGCTTAGGACAGGGGGCTGAAAAACTGTTTTTT.

As to this clone: The same CDR3 also results from other DNA sequences found in this sample. The V and J genes are TRBV5-1 and TRBJ1-3; D not resolved. V was cut by 4 bases and J by 0 bases, with 8 bases left in between. The CDR3 contains 14 residues. Germline V gene data show CDR1 as SGHRS and CDR2 as YFSETQ. The CDR3 protein is CASSLGSSGNTIYF. The CDR3 coding sequence is TGCGCCAGCAGCCTGGGGAGCTCTGGAAACACCATATATTTT.